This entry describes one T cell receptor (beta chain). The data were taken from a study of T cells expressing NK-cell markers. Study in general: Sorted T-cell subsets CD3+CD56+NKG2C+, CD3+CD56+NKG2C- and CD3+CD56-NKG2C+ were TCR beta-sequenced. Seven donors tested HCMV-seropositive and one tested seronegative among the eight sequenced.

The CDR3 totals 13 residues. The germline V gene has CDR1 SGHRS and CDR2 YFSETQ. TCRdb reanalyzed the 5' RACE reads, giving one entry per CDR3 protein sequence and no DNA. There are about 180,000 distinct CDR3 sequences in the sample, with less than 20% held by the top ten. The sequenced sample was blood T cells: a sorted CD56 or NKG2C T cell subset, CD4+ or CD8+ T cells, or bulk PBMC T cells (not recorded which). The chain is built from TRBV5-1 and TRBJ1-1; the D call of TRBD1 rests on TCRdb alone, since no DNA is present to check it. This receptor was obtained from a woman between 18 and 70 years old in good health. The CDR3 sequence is CASSPDRTREAFF.